These 6 T cell receptor beta chains came from one sample sequenced in a study of T cells after yellow fever vaccination. In TCRdb, the 5' RACE reads were re-called with MiXCR into one record per CDR3 protein. The sample shows 250,000 or so distinct CDR3 sequences, 3.6% of them seen only once. Sequenced material: PBMCs, taken 15 days after the yellow fever booster vaccination. The receptors were sampled from a man younger than 30 who received the YFV17D yellow fever vaccine.

This clonotype has ten or more counts. The chain has TRBV12-3 or TRBV12-4 and TRBJ2-1; TRBD1 agrees at 7 bases. V gave up 8 bases and J gave up 9 bases; unmatched junction bases: 7. The CDR3 loop spans 12 amino acids. CDR3 nucleotides: TGTGCCAGCCACCGGGACAGTGGTGAGCAGTTCTTC. As protein: CASHRDSGEQFF.

This clonotype showed up many times. The chain is built from TRBV12-3 or TRBV12-4 and TRBJ2-1; D gene uncertain. This CDR3 spans 12 amino acids. V lost 3 bases and J 7 bases, leaving 7 bases between the germline ends. CDR3: CASSLIPNEQFF. The CDR3 DNA sequence: TGTGCCAGCAGTTTGATCCCGAATGAGCAGTTCTTC.

Many counts were recorded for this clonotype. The CDR3 sequence: CSAPRRQGVPETQYF. Here the CDR3 DNA reads TGCAGTGCGCCGCGTCGACAGGGGGTCCCAGAGACCCAGTACTTC. V gene TRBV20-1 combines with J gene TRBJ2-5, with 9 bases aligning to TRBD1. The CDR3 runs to 15 residues. V gave up 6 bases and J gave up 4 bases; unmatched junction bases: 12. Germline values: CDR1 DFQATT, CDR2 SNEGSKA (reference sequence).

Ten or more counts support this clonotype. The chain is built from TRBV4-1 and TRBJ1-5, with a weak D call TRBD1 (5 bases). Germline V gene data show CDR1 as MGHRA and CDR2 as YSYEKL. Trimming removed 1 base from V and 8 bases from J, with 18 bases in between. This CDR3 is 16 amino acids long. For the CDR3, the DNA is TGCGCCAGCAGCCAAGTCTCTCTGGGGGGAAGGGAGCCCCAGCATTTT. Protein: CASSQVSLGGREPQHF.

V usage is TRBV7-2 and J usage is TRBJ2-5, with TRBD2 identical over 8 bases. V lost 4 bases to trimming and J lost 10 bases; unmatched junction nucleotides: 14. This CDR3 has 15 residues. Germline V gene lookup returns CDR1 SGHTA and CDR2 FQGNSA. The DNA of the CDR3 is TGTGCCAGCAGCTCCCTAGCGGGTAACCAAGAGTGCCAGTACTTC. Translating it yields CASSSLAGNQECQYF.

This clonotype was recorded at least ten times. The chain joins TRBV7-2 to TRBJ1-5, with 10 bases fitting TRBD1. J gave up 11 bases and V 4 bases, and 2 bases lay outside the gene matches. CDR3 size: 12 residues. Per germline, CDR1 SGHTA and CDR2 FQGNSA. The CDR3 bases are TGTGCCAGCAGCTGGACAGGGGGAGCCCAGCATTTT. It encodes CASSWTGGAQHF.